This T cell receptor beta chain was identified in a study of T cells in localized non-small cell lung cancer. The assay was immunoSEQ multiplex PCR, and TCRdb's table has in-frame clones only and misses some. The sample has tens of thousands of clones; 80% to 85% are singletons. J gave up 3 bases and V 2 bases, and 3 bases lay outside the gene matches. CDR3 length: 14 amino acids. Germline CDR1 reads MNHNY; CDR2 reads SVGAGI (reference sequence). The chain links TRBV6-6 to TRBJ1-2, with TRBD1 identical over 7 bases. This sequence was found in a male donor aged 60 or over with stage II lung adenocarcinoma. The sequenced sample was peripheral blood mononuclear cells, obtained before any cancer treatment. The CDR3 loop is CASSYGQGDYGYTF. CDR3 sequence (DNA): TGTGCCAGCAGTTACGGGCAGGGGGACTATGGCTACACCTTC.